This TCR beta chain is from a study of long-term antiretroviral therapy in people with HIV. Study-level background: The immediate-ART recommendation dates to 2015, and the earliest samples predate it by about a decade. Overall study results and limits: Older ART regimens were possibly in use when the blood was collected between about 2004 and 2018. ART was followed by higher diversity that remained below transplant donor controls.

immunoSEQ v3.0 was run at survey level. The method was immunoSEQ multiplex PCR; TCRdb's version includes in-frame clones alone and lacks a portion of them. The repertoire holds some 14,000 clones, with nearly 85% as singletons. Per donor, at least one pre-ART and at least two post-ART PBMC samples were obtained. About this clone: Its specificity is not known.

The CDR3 has 14 residues. V dropped 4 bases and J dropped 2 bases, with 9 bases sitting between them. Germline assignment: CDR1 SGHTA and CDR2 FQGNSA. The clonotype comes from a middle-aged woman with HIV. The sequenced sample was unsorted PBMCs, obtained 1.8 years before starting antiretroviral therapy. The rearrangement uses TRBV7-2 and TRBJ1-3; no definite D call. CDR3 protein: CASSWIGPGNTIYF. Here the CDR3 DNA reads TGTGCCAGCAGCTGGATAGGGCCTGGAAACACCATATATTTT.